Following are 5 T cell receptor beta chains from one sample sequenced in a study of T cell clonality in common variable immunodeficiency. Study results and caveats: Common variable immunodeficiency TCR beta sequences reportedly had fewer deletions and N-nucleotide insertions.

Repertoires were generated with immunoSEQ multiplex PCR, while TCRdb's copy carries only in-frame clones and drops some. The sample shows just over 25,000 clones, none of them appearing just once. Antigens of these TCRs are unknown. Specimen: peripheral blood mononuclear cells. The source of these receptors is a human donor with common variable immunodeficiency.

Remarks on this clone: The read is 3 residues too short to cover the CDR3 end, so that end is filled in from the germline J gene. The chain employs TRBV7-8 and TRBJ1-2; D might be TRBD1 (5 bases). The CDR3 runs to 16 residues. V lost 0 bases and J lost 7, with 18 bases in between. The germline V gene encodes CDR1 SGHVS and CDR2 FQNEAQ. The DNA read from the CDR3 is TGTGCCAGCAGCTTAGCCGGTTTGGGGGGGTCCGGTGGC. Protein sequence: CASSLAGLGGSGG. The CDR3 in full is CASSLAGLGGSGGYTF.

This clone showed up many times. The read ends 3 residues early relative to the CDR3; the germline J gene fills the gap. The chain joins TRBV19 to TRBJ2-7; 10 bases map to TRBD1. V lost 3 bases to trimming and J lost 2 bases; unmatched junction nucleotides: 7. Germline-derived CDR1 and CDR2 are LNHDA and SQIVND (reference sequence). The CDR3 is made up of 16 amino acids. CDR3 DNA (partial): TGTGCCAGTAGTATTGGTTCGGGACAGGGGCCCTACGAG. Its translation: CASSIGSGQGPYE. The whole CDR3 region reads CASSIGSGQGPYEQYF.

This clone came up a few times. This CDR3 reads CATLQALAGETQYF. The sequenced part of the CDR3 DNA is TGTGCCACCCTCCAAGCGCTAGCGGGAGAGACC. V is TRBV6-2 or TRBV6-3 and J is TRBJ2-5; 8 positions match TRBD2. The read halts 3 residues ahead of the CDR3 end, with the missing end drawn from the germline J gene. Per germline, CDR1 MNHEY and CDR2 SVGEGT. This CDR3 is 14 amino acids long. The ends lost 10 bases at V and 4 bases at J; junction bases unmatched: 11.

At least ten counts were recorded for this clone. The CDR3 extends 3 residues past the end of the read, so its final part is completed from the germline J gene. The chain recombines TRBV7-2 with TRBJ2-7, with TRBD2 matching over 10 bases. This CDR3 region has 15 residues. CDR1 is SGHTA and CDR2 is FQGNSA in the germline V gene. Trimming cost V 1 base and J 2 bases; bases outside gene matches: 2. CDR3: CASSLGTSGTYEQYF. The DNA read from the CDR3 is TGTGCCAGCAGCTTAGGGACTAGCGGAACCTACGAG.

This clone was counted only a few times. CDR3 residues: CASSLSTVPYEQYF. The CDR3 DNA, read in part, is TGTGCCAGCAGCTTATCGACAGTCCCCTACGAG. V gene TRBV7-9 combines with J gene TRBJ2-7; TRBD1 might be the D (5 bases). The read terminates 3 residues before the CDR3 end, so the remaining end is supplied by the germline J gene. Trimming removed 2 bases from V and 2 bases from J, with 10 bases in between. Germline loops: CDR1 SEHNR, CDR2 FQNEAQ (reference sequence). This CDR3 comprises 14 residues.